A selection of T cell receptor beta chains follows, all from one sample in a study of resident and recirculating memory T cells in vitiligo. Here immunoSEQ multiplex PCR was the method, and the copy in TCRdb shows in-frame clones only, minus some. Seen here are around 70,000 clones, about 89% observed once, and the top ten hold less than 5.5%. Sequencing was carried out using blood. The origin of the receptors is a male donor with vitiligo. Each CDR3 is given with its conserved first and last residue. Fields, in order: V gene, clone size, D gene, J gene, CDR3 DNA, CDR3 protein. A D gene is named only where the DNA matches it firmly. Clone sizes are given selectively: once, few, many, or a class where the clone is expanded.

>TRBV5-1|-|-|TRBJ1-1
TGCGCCAGCAACCCCTACGGGGAGAACACTGAAGCTTTCTTT
CASNPYGENTEAFF
>TRBV2|-|-|TRBJ2-3
TGTGCCAGCAGCCCTCCCGGGACTAGCACAGATACGCAGTATTTT
CASSPPGTSTDTQYF
>TRBV28|-|TRBD1|TRBJ1-6
TGTGCCAGCAGTTTAGCGGGACAGGGGGATGGTAATTCACCCCTCCACTTT
CASSLAGQGDGNSPLHF
>TRBV6-6|few|-|TRBJ1-3
TGTGCCAGCAGTTCGGAGAACACCATATATTTT
CASSSENTIYF
>TRBV10-2|-|TRBD2|TRBJ2-5
TGCGCCAGCAGTGAGAGACTAGCGGGGAACCAAGAGACCCAGTACTTC
CASSERLAGNQETQYF
>TRBV6-5|-|TRBD2|TRBJ2-1
TGTGCCAGCAGTTACTGGGCGGGGGGGCCCTACAATGAGCAGTTCTTC
CASSYWAGGPYNEQFF
>TRBV4-3|-|TRBD1|TRBJ2-2
TGCGCCAGCAGCCAAGGGACAGGTAGAACCGGGGAGCTGTTTTTT
CASSQGTGRTGELFF
>TRBV29-1|-|-|TRBJ1-6
TGCAGCGTTGCCCAGGGTAATTCACCCCTCCACTTT
CSVAQGNSPLHF
>TRBV27|-|TRBD1|TRBJ1-4
TGTGCCAGCGGAGGACAGGGGAGGGAAAAACTGTTTTTT
CASGGQGREKLFF
>TRBV7-2|-|-|TRBJ2-3
TGTGCCAGCAGCTTCTACACAGATACGCAGTATTTT
CASSFYTDTQYF
>TRBV7-2|-|-|TRBJ2-1
TGTGCCAGCAGACCAGGACAAATCGAACTGTACAATGAGCAGTTCTTC
CASRPGQIELYNEQFF
>TRBV9|-|-|TRBJ1-2
TGTGCCAGCAGCCCATCAGGGCCCCTCATTCATGGCTACACCTTC
CASSPSGPLIHGYTF
>TRBV19|-|-|TRBJ2-6
TGTGCCAGTAGTATCTCGGTCTCTGGGGCCAACGTCCTGACTTTC
CASSISVSGANVLTF
>TRBV7-8|-|TRBD1|TRBJ2-2
TGTGCCAGCAGCCTCGATCGGGACAGGGGGCAACTGTTTTTT
CASSLDRDRGQLFF
>TRBV18|-|-|TRBJ1-1
TGTGCCAGCTCCCCGACAGCGAACACTGAAGCTTTCTTT
CASSPTANTEAFF
>TRBV5-1|-|TRBD2|TRBJ2-3
TGCGCCAGCAGCGTCCGAGCGGGAGCCACAGATACGCAGTATTTT
CASSVRAGATDTQYF
>TRBV5-1|-|TRBD2|TRBJ2-1
TGCGCCAGCAGCTTGGCGGTTGGGACTAGCGTCAATGAGCAGTTCTTC
CASSLAVGTSVNEQFF
>TRBV7-3|-|TRBD1|TRBJ1-2
TGTGCCAGCAGCTTAGTACCGGGACAGGGCACCCTTGGCTACACCTTC
CASSLVPGQGTLGYTF
>TRBV11-3|once|-|TRBJ2-7
TGTGCCAGCAGATCCCTACAGGTGTACTACGAGCAGTACTTC
CASRSLQVYYEQYF
>TRBV6-5|-|TRBD2|TRBJ2-1
TGTGCCAGCAGTCAAAGCGGGGGGGCCTACAATGAGCAGTTCTTC
CASSQSGGAYNEQFF
>TRBV18|-|TRBD1|TRBJ1-3
TGTGCCAGCTCACGAGGACAGGGCCAAGGAAACACCATATATTTT
CASSRGQGQGNTIYF
>TRBV11-2|-|TRBD1|TRBJ2-5
TGTGCCAGCAGGCGTCCGGGACAGAAAAAAGAGACCCAGTACTTC
CASRRPGQKKETQYF
>TRBV7-9|-|-|TRBJ1-2
TGTGCCAGCAGCTTATTGGCACTCCCGGCGGAGGGCTACACCTTC
CASSLLALPAEGYTF
>TRBV19|-|-|TRBJ2-2
TGTGCCAGTAGTATAGGCCCGGTGGGCAACACCGGGGAGCTGTTTTTT
CASSIGPVGNTGELFF
>TRBV21-1|-|-|TRBJ2-7
TGTGCCAGCAGCAAACCTCGAAGGACAGGGTCCTACGAGCAGTACTTC
CASSKPRRTGSYEQYF
>TRBV11-1|-|-|TRBJ2-1
TGTGCCAGCAGCTTAGTGCAGGGCACCTACAATGAGCAGTTCTTC
CASSLVQGTYNEQFF
>TRBV6-4|-|TRBD2|TRBJ2-7
TGTGCCAGCAGTGAAGGGGCGGCTAGCGGGGGTTACGAGCAGTACTTC
CASSEGAASGGYEQYF
>TRBV27|-|-|TRBJ1-5
TGTGCCAGCAGTTTAAGCGCGTATAGCAATCAGCCCCAGCATTTT
CASSLSAYSNQPQHF
>TRBV29-1|-|-|TRBJ1-4
TGCAGCGTTGAAGGACCAGGGGTCAATGAAAAACTGTTTTTT
CSVEGPGVNEKLFF
>TRBV25-1|-|TRBD1|TRBJ2-7
TGTGCCAGCAGTGAATGGTCCGGGACAGGGAACTCCTACGAGCAGTACTTC
CASSEWSGTGNSYEQYF
>TRBV6-1|-|TRBD1|TRBJ1-1
TGTGCCGGCTCTAGGACAGGAGAGAACACTGAAGCTTTCTTT
CAGSRTGENTEAFF
>TRBV7-2|-|TRBD2|TRBJ2-7
TGTGCCAGCAGCTTACGGGGTGCTAGCGGGGGGGCCCACGAGCAGTACTTC
CASSLRGASGGAHEQYF
>TRBV5-1|-|TRBD1|TRBJ1-2
TGCGCCAGCAGCTTGGATCCGACAGGGGGAAATGGCTACACCTTC
CASSLDPTGGNGYTF
>TRBV27|-|-|TRBJ1-2
TGTGCCAGCAGTTTACCCCTGACCCGGGACTATGGCTACACCTTC
CASSLPLTRDYGYTF
>TRBV19|-|TRBD1|TRBJ1-1
TGTGCCAGTAGTAAAACAGGGGGCGCGTTGGGGAACACTGAAGCTTTCTTT
CASSKTGGALGNTEAFF
>TRBV4-3|-|TRBD1|TRBJ2-4
TGCGCCAGCAGCCAGGAGACAGGGAACAAAAACATTCAGTACTTC
CASSQETGNKNIQYF
>TRBV7-9|few|TRBD2|TRBJ2-1
TGTGCCAGCAGAAGATGGGCGGGGGACTCAAACAATGAGCAGTTCTTC
CASRRWAGDSNNEQFF
>TRBV29-1|-|TRBD1|TRBJ2-2
TGCAGCGTTAGGGGGACAGGGGATCCCAAGGCCGGGGAGCTGTTTTTT
CSVRGTGDPKAGELFF
>TRBV7-8|-|-|TRBJ2-7
TGTGCCAGCAGCTTAGAGAGACACAAGACCCTATACGAGCAGTACTTC
CASSLERHKTLYEQYF
>TRBV9|-|TRBD1|TRBJ2-7
TGTGCCAGCAGCCCCACGAGGACAGGTTTTGACGAGCAGTACTTC
CASSPTRTGFDEQYF
>TRBV4-3|-|TRBD2|TRBJ2-3
TGCGCCAGCAGCCAAGAAGCCAGCGGGGGCACAGATACGCAGTATTTT
CASSQEASGGTDTQYF
>TRBV19|-|-|TRBJ2-5
TGTGCCAGTAGTATGATAGGGGAAGAGACCCAGTACTTC
CASSMIGEETQYF
>TRBV7-6|-|TRBD1|TRBJ2-3
TGTGCCAGCAGCTTAGCGCACAGGGGGCCCGCAGATACGCAGTATTTT
CASSLAHRGPADTQYF
>TRBV6-5|-|-|TRBJ1-1
TGTGCCAGCAGTTACGTCGTGAACACTGAAGCTTTCTTT
CASSYVVNTEAFF
>TRBV5-1|once|TRBD1|TRBJ1-2
TGCGCCAGCAGCAGGTACCGGGACAGGGATGACTATGGCTACACCTTC
CASSRYRDRDDYGYTF